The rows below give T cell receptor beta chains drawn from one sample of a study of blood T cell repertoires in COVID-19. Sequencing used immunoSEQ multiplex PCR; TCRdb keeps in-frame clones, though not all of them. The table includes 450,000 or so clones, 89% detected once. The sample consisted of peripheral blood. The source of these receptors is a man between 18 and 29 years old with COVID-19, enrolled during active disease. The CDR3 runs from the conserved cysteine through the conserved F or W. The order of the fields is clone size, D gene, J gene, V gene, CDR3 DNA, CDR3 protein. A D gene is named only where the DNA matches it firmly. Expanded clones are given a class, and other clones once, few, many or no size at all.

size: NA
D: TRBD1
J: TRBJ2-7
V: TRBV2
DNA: TGTGCCAGCAGTGGACAGGGTCTAGGGCCCTACGAGCAGTACTTC
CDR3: CASSGQGLGPYEQYF

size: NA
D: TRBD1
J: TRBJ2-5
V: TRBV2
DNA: TGTGCCAGCCGTGGGACAGGCAGTCAAGAGACCCAGTACTTC
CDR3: CASRGTGSQETQYF

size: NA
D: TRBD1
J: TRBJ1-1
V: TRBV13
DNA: TGTGCCAGCAGCCCGACCCGACAGGGGAACACTGAAGCTTTCTTT
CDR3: CASSPTRQGNTEAFF

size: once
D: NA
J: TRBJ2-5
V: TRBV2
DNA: TGTGCCAGCAGTCGTCGGTCGCCGAACCTACAAGAGACCCAGTACTTC
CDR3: CASSRRSPNLQETQYF

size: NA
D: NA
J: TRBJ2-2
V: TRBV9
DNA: TGTGCCAGCAGCGCGGGTCCCGAGGGGGAGCTGTTTTTT
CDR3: CASSAGPEGELFF

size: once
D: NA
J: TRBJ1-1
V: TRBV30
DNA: TGTGCCTGGACTATGGGCAGGCTGAACACTGAAGCTTTCTTT
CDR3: CAWTMGRLNTEAFF

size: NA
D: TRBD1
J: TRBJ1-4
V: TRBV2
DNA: TGTGCCAGCAGTCCGCAGACAGGGGGGAGAGAAAAACTGTTTTTT
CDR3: CASSPQTGGREKLFF

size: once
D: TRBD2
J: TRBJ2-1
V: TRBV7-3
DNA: TGTGCCAGCAGCCTGGGACTAGGTAACTACAATGAGCAGTTCTTC
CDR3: CASSLGLGNYNEQFF

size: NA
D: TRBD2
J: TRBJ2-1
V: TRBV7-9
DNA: TGTGCCAGCAGCTTAGGAGTGACTAGCCGAAATGAGCAGTTCTTC
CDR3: CASSLGVTSRNEQFF

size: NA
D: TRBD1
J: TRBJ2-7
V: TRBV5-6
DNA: TGTGCCAGCAGCTCAACAGGGGTGGTTTCCTACGAGCAGTACTTC
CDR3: CASSSTGVVSYEQYF

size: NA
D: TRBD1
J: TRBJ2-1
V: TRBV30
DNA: TGTGCCTGGAGTGACTCCCTCCAGGACAGGGCGTGGAATGAGCAGTTCTTC
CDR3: CAWSDSLQDRAWNEQFF